Presented here are 6 T cell receptor beta chains from one specimen sequenced in a study of OX40 agonist ivuxolimab in advanced cancers. The table came from immunoSEQ multiplex PCR; TCRdb's copy has only in-frame clones and leaves some out. The sample gives some 98,000 clones, roughly 91% of which show up once; roughly 0.31% is in the top ten. The material was CD4+ or CD8+ T cells sorted from blood, obtained in a trial of the OX40 agonist ivuxolimab. These receptors all stem from an adult with an advanced solid tumor such as melanoma, head and neck, liver or kidney cancer.

In DNA, the CDR3 is TGTGCCAGCAGCACCCCTAGTAGCGGGATCGGGACCGGGGAGCTGTTTTTT. Its protein product is CASSTPSSGIGTGELFF. J is TRBJ2-2 and V is TRBV5-5, with TRBD2 matching over 8 bases. The germline gives CDR1 SGHKS, CDR2 YYEKEE (reference sequence). This CDR3 has 17 residues. The junction had 13 bases not matched to a gene; V was cut back by 4 bases and J by 5 bases.

This sequence joins TRBV11-2 and TRBJ2-2, with TRBD2 matching 9 bases. This CDR3 is built from 15 residues. Trimming removed 5 bases from V and 5 bases from J; junction bases left unmatched: 6. Per germline, CDR1 SGHAT and CDR2 FQNNGV. The CDR3 here is CASSGSGRRTGELFF. CDR3 nucleotide sequence: TGTGCCAGCAGCGGTAGCGGGAGACGAACCGGGGAGCTGTTTTTT.

CDR3 nucleotides: TGTGCCAGCACTGAAACGGGGATAGAGACCCAGTACTTC. This translates into CASTETGIETQYF. V usage is TRBV7-8 and J usage is TRBJ2-5; TRBD2 might be the D (5 bases). Germline loops: CDR1 SGHVS, CDR2 FQNEAQ. V lost 7 bases, J lost 4 bases, and 13 bases lay in between. This CDR3 is built from 13 residues.

The chain employs TRBV28 and TRBJ2-7; D may be TRBD2 (5 bases). V was cut by 2 bases and J by 1 base, with 12 bases left in between. The CDR3 covers 15 residues. Germline lookup yields CDR1 MDHEN and CDR2 SYDVKM. The CDR3 spells CASSLVGGPSYEQYF. Here the CDR3 DNA reads TGTGCCAGCAGTTTAGTCGGAGGTCCTTCCTACGAGCAGTACTTC.

The V call is TRBV5-8, the J call TRBJ1-5; D gene ambiguous. The CDR3 runs to 13 residues. Trimming took off 1 base at V and 11 bases at J, with 13 bases between the two ends. CDR1 SGHTS and CDR2 YDEGEE come from the germline V gene. CDR3 sequence: CASSLTRTGAQHF. In DNA, the CDR3 is TGTGCCAGCAGCTTGACCAGGACGGGAGCCCAGCATTTT. The whole variable domain, remainder taken from reference TRBV5-8 and TRBJ1-5, is EAGVTQSPTHLIKTRGQQATLRCSPISGHTSVYWYQQALGLGLQFLLWYDEGEERNRGNFPPRFSGRQFPNYSSELNVNALELEDSALYLCASSLTRTGAQHFGDGTRLSIL.

The genes are TRBV9 and TRBJ2-5; 7 bases fit TRBD2. There are 15 residues in the CDR3. Germline CDR1 and CDR2: SGDLS and YYNGEE. Losses at the gene ends were 0 bases for V and 4 bases for J; bases not matched to a gene: 6. CDR3 DNA: TGTGCCAGCAGCGTAGGGGGAGGGGTTCTAGAGACCCAGTACTTC. This encodes CASSVGGGVLETQYF. The variable domain in full, with the rest retrieved from reference TRBV9 and TRBJ2-5, is DSGVTQTPKHLITATGQRVTLRCSPRSGDLSVYWYQQSLDQGLQFLIQYYNGEERAKGNILERFSAQQFPDLHSELNLSSLELGDSALYFCASSVGGGVLETQYFGPGTRLLVL.